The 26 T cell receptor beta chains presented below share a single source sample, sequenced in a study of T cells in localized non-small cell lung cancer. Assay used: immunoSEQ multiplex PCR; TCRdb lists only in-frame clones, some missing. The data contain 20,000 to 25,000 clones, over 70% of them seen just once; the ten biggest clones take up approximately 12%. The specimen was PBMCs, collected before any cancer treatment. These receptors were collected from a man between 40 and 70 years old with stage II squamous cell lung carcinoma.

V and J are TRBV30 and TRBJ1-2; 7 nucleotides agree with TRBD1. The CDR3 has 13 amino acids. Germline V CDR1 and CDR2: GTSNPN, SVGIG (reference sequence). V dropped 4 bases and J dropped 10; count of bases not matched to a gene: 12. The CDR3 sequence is CAWTDRAPSDYTF. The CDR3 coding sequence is TGTGCCTGGACTGACAGGGCCCCCTCGGACTACACCTTC.

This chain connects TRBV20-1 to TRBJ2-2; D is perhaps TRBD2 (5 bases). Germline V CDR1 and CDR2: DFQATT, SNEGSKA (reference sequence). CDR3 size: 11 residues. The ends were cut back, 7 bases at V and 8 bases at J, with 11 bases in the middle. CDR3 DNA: TGCAGTGTGGGGAGATCAGGGGAGCTGTTTTTT. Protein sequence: CSVGRSGELFF.

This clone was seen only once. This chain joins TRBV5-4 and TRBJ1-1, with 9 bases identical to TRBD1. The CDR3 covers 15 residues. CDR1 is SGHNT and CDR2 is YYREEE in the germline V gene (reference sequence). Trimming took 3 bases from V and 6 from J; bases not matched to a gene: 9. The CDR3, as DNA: TGTGCCAGCAGCTGGGACAGGGTCGGGGGCGCTGAAGCTTTCTTT. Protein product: CASSWDRVGGAEAFF.

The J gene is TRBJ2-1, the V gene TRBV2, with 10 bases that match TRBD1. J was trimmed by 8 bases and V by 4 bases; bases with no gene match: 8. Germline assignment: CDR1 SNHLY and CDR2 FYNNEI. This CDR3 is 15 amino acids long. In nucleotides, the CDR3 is TGTGCCAGCAGTGGAGACAGGGGGCTCTTCGATGAGCAGTTCTTC. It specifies CASSGDRGLFDEQFF.

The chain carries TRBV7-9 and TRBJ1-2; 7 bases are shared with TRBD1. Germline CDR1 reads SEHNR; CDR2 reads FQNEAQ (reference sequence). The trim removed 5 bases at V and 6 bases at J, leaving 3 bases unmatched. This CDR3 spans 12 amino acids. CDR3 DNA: TGTGCCAGCAGCCGGACAGGCGATGGCTACACCTTC. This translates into CASSRTGDGYTF.

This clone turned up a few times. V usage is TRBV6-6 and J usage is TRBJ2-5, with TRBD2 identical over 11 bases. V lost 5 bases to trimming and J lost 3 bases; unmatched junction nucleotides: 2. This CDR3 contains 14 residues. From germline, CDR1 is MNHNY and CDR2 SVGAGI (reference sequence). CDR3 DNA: TGTGCCAGCAGTAAGGGACTAGCGGAAGAGACCCAGTACTTC. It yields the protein CASSKGLAEETQYF.

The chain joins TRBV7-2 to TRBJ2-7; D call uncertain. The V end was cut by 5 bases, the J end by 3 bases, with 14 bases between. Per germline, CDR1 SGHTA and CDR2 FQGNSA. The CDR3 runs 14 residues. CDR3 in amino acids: CASSLDTFDYEQYF. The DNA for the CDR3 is TGTGCCAGCAGCCTCGACACTTTTGACTACGAGCAGTACTTC.

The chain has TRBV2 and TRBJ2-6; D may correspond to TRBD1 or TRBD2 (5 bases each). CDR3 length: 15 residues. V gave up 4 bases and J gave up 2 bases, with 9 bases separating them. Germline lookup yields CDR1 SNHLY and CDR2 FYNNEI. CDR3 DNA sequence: TGTGCCAGCAGTGCTACGGGGCCTGGGGCCAACGTCCTGACTTTC. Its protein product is CASSATGPGANVLTF.

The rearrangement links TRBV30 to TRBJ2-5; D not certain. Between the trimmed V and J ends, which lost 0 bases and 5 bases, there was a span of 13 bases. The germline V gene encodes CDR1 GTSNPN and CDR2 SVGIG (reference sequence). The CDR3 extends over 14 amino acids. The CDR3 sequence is CAWSVLKSGETQYF. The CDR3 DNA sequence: TGTGCCTGGAGTGTACTCAAAAGTGGGGAGACCCAGTACTTC. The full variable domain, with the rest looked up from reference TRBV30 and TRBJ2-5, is SQTIHQWPATLVQPVGSPLSLECTVEGTSNPNLYWYRQAAGRGLQLLFYSVGIGQISSEVPQNLSASRPQDRQFILSSKKLLLSDSGFYLCAWSVLKSGETQYFGPGTRLLVL.

CDR3 DNA sequence: TGTGCCAGCAGACAGACAGGGGGCGCTTTCGATGAGCAGTTCTTC. This encodes CASRQTGGAFDEQFF. The V gene is TRBV28, the J gene TRBJ2-1; 10 bases map to TRBD1. The CDR3 sequence is 15 residues long. The germline gives CDR1 MDHEN, CDR2 SYDVKM. With V trimmed by 6 bases and J by 8 bases, 10 bases remained unmatched.

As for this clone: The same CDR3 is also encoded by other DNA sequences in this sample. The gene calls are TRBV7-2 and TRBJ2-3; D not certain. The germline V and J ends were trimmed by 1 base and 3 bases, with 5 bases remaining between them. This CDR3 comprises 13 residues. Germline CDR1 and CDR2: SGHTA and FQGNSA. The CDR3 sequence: CASSLDGTDTQYF. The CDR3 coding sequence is TGTGCCAGCAGCTTAGACGGAACAGATACGCAGTATTTT. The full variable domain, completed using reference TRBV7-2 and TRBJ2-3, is GAGVSQSPSNKVTEKGKDVELRCDPISGHTALYWYRQSLGQGLEFLIYFQGNSAPDKSGLPSDRFSAERTGGSVSTLTIQRTQQEDSAVYLCASSLDGTDTQYFGPGTRLTVL.

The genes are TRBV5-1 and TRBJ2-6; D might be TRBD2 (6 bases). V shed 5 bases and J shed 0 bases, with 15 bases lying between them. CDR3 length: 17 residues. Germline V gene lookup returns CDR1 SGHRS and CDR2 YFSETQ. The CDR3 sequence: CASSRGLMGSGANVLTF. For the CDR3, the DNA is TGCGCCAGCAGTCGGGGGTTGATGGGCTCTGGGGCCAACGTCCTGACTTTC.

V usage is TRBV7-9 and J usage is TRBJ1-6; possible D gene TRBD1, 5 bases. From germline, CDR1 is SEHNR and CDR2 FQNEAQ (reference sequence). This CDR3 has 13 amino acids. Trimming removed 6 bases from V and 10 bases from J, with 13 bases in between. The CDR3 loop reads CASRPDRGSPLHF. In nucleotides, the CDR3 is TGTGCCAGCAGACCCGACCGGGGCTCACCCCTCCACTTT.

The CDR3, as DNA: TGTGCCAGCAGCTCCTTATTTTTAGCGGCTCCGGGTGAGCAGTTCTTC. Encoded protein: CASSSLFLAAPGEQFF. V gene TRBV11-2 combines with J gene TRBJ2-1; D might be TRBD2 (6 bases). V was clipped by 4 bases and J by 9 bases, with 22 bases between them. The CDR3 contains 16 residues. Germline V gene data show CDR1 as SGHAT and CDR2 as FQNNGV.

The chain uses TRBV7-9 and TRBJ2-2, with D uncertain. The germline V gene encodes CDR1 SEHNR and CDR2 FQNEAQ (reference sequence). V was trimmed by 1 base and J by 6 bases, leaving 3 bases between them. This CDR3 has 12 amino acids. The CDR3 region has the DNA TGTGCCAGCAGCTTAGGAGCCGGGGAGCTGTTTTTT. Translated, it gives CASSLGAGELFF.

The CDR3 loop is CASRQTVTGRVNEQFF. As DNA, the CDR3 is TGTGCCAGCAGACAAACCGTGACAGGGAGGGTCAATGAGCAGTTCTTC. V usage is TRBV11-2 and J usage is TRBJ2-1; TRBD1 or TRBD2 may be the D gene (7 bases each). V lost 6 bases and J 6 bases, leaving 21 bases between the germline ends. The CDR3 is 16 residues long. Per the germline V gene, CDR1 is SGHAT and CDR2 is FQNNGV.

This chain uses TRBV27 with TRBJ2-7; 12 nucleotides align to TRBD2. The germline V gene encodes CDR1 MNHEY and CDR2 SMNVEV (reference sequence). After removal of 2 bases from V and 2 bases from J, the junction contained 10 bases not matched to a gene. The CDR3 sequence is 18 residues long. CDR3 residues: CASSLEARTSGTPYEQYF. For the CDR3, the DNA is TGTGCCAGCAGTTTAGAGGCCCGGACTAGCGGGACCCCCTACGAGCAGTACTTC.

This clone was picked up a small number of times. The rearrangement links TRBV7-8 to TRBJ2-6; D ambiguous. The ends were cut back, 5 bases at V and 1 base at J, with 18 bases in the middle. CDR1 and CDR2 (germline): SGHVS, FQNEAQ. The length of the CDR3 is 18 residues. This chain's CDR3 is CASSPVGVDLSGANVLTF. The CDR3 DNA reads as TGTGCCAGCAGCCCGGTGGGTGTAGATTTATCTGGGGCCAACGTCCTGACTTTC.

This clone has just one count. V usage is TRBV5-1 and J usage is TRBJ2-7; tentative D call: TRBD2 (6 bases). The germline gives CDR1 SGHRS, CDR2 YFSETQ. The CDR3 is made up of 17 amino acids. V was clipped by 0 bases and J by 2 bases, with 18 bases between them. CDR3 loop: CASSLGGGTHMTYEQYF. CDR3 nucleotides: TGCGCCAGCAGCTTGGGTGGAGGGACCCACATGACCTACGAGCAGTACTTC.

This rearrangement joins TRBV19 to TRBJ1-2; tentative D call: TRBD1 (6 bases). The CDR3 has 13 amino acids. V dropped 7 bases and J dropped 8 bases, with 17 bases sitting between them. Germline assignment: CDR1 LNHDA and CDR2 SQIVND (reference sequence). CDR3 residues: CASTRTAAEGYTF. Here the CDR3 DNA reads TGTGCCAGTACCCGGACAGCAGCGGAGGGCTACACCTTC.

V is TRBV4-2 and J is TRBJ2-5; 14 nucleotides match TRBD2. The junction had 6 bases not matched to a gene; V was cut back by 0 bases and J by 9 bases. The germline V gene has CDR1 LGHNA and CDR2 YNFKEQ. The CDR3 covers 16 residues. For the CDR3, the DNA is TGTGCCAGCAGCCAAGAAATTCGGACTAGCGGGGGGCCCCAGTACTTC. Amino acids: CASSQEIRTSGGPQYF.

The CDR3 region has the DNA TGTGCCAGCAGCCATGGACAGCTTTTGGACTACGAGCAGTACTTC. Translated: CASSHGQLLDYEQYF. V usage is TRBV9 and J usage is TRBJ2-7; a weak D match, TRBD1 (6 bases). The CDR3 covers 15 residues. V lost 4 bases and J 3 bases, leaving 17 bases between the germline ends. Germline CDR1 is SGDLS and CDR2 is YYNGEE.

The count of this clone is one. The CDR3 spells CASSPPYRGGETQYF. The CDR3 DNA reads as TGTGCCAGCTCACCACCGTACAGGGGAGGGGAGACCCAGTACTTC. The chain is built from TRBV18 and TRBJ2-5; D may be TRBD1 or TRBD2 (7 bases each). The CDR3 has 15 residues. Germline-derived CDR1 and CDR2 are KGHSH and LQKENI. V gave up 0 bases and J gave up 5 bases, with 13 bases separating them.

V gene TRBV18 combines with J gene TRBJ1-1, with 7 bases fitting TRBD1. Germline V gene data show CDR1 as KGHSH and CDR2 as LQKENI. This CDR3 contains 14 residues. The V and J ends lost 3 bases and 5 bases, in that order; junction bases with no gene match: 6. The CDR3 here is CASSPIQGFTEAFF. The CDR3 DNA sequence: TGTGCCAGCTCACCGATACAGGGGTTTACTGAAGCTTTCTTT.

The CDR3 bases are TGCGCCAGCAGCCCGAGGTGGGAGAGGTACACCGGGGAGCTGTTTTTT. Translated: CASSPRWERYTGELFF. The chain recombines TRBV5-1 with TRBJ2-2; a possible D gene is TRBD2 (5 bases). The CDR3 contains 16 residues. Germline values: CDR1 SGHRS, CDR2 YFSETQ. Trimming removed 4 bases at V and 3 bases at J, with 16 bases between.

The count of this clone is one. The CDR3, as DNA: TGCAGTGCTAGAGGGAGCTATGGCTACACCTTC. It is translated as CSARGSYGYTF. The rearrangement joins TRBV20-1 to TRBJ1-2, with D unresolved. CDR3 length: 11 residues. Germline lookup yields CDR1 DFQATT and CDR2 SNEGSKA (reference sequence). V lost 1 base and J lost 4, with 4 bases in between.